This is a list of T cell receptor beta chains from one sample in a study of blood T cell repertoires in COVID-19. Sequencing used immunoSEQ multiplex PCR; TCRdb keeps in-frame clones, though not all of them. The data show about 140,000 clones, about 77% seen once. Sequenced material: peripheral blood. The origin of the receptors is a man in his fifties or sixties with acute or convalescent COVID-19. Each CDR3 is given with its conserved first and last residue. Each record gives: J gene, clone size, V gene, D gene, CDR3 DNA, CDR3 protein. The D gene is left open where the match is weak. Part of the rows lack a size; the others show once, few, many or a class for expanded clones.

>TRBJ1-6|NA|TRBV5-8|TRBD1
TGTGCCAGCAGCCGACAGGGTTCTTCTTCTAATTCACCCCTCCACTTT
CASSRQGSSSNSPLHF
>TRBJ2-7|NA|TRBV30|NA
TGTGCCTGGAGTGTAAAGCAGGGCGTCACCTCCTACGAGCAGTACTTC
CAWSVKQGVTSYEQYF
>TRBJ1-5|NA|TRBV7-3|NA
TGTGCCAGCAGCCCCGGGGGGAATCAGCCCCAGCATTTT
CASSPGGNQPQHF
>TRBJ2-6|NA|TRBV5-1|NA
TGCGCCAGCAGCTTGATTTCAGGGCCTGGGGCCAACGTCCTGACTTTC
CASSLISGPGANVLTF
>TRBJ2-5|NA|TRBV7-8|NA
TGTGCCAGCAGCTTAGGCCCAGGGCCTAGTCGGGAGACCCAGTACTTC
CASSLGPGPSRETQYF
>TRBJ2-5|NA|TRBV2|TRBD2
TGTGCCAGCCGGCGGACTAGCGGACTCGCGGGTCGAGAGACCCAGTACTTC
CASRRTSGLAGRETQYF
>TRBJ2-3|NA|TRBV28|NA
TGTGCCAGCAGTTTCTCGACAGGACTAGTTGATAAAGATACGCAGTATTTT
CASSFSTGLVDKDTQYF
>TRBJ1-4|NA|TRBV9|NA
TGTGCCAGCAGCCCTGGGGCTGAAAAACTGTTTTTT
CASSPGAEKLFF
>TRBJ1-2|NA|TRBV27|TRBD1
TGTGCCAGCAGACCGGACAGGCGCGAGGGTGGCTACACCTTC
CASRPDRREGGYTF
>TRBJ1-5|NA|TRBV28|NA
TGTGCCAGCACCTCGGAGGGAGGAAGTCAGCCCCAGCATTTT
CASTSEGGSQPQHF
>TRBJ2-7|NA|TRBV30|TRBD2
TGTGCCTGGAGTGCCCTAGCGGGAGGGACGTACGAGCAGTACTTC
CAWSALAGGTYEQYF
>TRBJ2-7|NA|TRBV19|TRBD2
TGTGCCAGTAGTACCGGACTAGCGGGTTACTACGAGCAGTACTTC
CASSTGLAGYYEQYF
>TRBJ1-2|once|TRBV18|TRBD1
TGTGCCAGCTCACCACCGGGACAGGGGGCGGATGGCTACACCTTC
CASSPPGQGADGYTF
>TRBJ2-1|NA|TRBV24-1|TRBD1
TGTGCCACCAGTGATTCCGGGACAGGGTTTTACAATGAGCAGTTCTTC
CATSDSGTGFYNEQFF
>TRBJ2-2|NA|TRBV30|TRBD2
TGTGCCTGGAGTTGGGGGGGAAACACCGGGGAGCTGTTTTTT
CAWSWGGNTGELFF
>TRBJ2-7|once|TRBV6-6|TRBD1
TGTGCCAGCAGTTTACAGGGGGCCTCCTACGAGCAGTACTTC
CASSLQGASYEQYF
>TRBJ2-2|few|TRBV10-3|NA
TGTGCCATTCGTGGCGGGGAGAACACCGGGGAGCTGTTTTTT
CAIRGGENTGELFF
>TRBJ1-4|NA|TRBV30|NA
TGTGCCTGGAGTGTTTTTCGGGACATTTTTAATGAAAAACTGTTTTTT
CAWSVFRDIFNEKLFF
>TRBJ2-7|NA|TRBV11-2|NA
TGTGCCAGCAGCACTATCTACGAGCAGTACTTC
CASSTIYEQYF
>TRBJ2-5|few|TRBV3-1/TRBV3-2|TRBD1
TGTGCCAGCAGCCAAGCCAGCCCAGGGGGCGGGAAGACCCAGTACTTC
CASSQASPGGGKTQYF
>TRBJ1-4|NA|TRBV9|NA
TGTGCCAGCATCCAGGACAGAGATAATGAAAAACTGTTTTTT
CASIQDRDNEKLFF
>TRBJ1-1|NA|TRBV5-1|NA
TGCGCCAGCAGCTTGGATGGGACAACGGGGACTGAAGCTTTCTTT
CASSLDGTTGTEAFF
>TRBJ1-4|NA|TRBV4-1|NA
TGCGCCAGCAGCCAAGAGTTCTCTAAGGGGAAACTGTTTTTT
CASSQEFSKGKLFF
>TRBJ2-1|few|TRBV7-9|NA
TGTGCCAGCTCAGCGGTGCGGAAAAATGAGCAGTTCTTC
CASSAVRKNEQFF
>TRBJ2-7|NA|TRBV7-2|TRBD2
TGTGCCAGCAGCTTAGTAGCGGGGGTTTACGAGCAGTACTTC
CASSLVAGVYEQYF
>TRBJ2-1|few|TRBV7-9|TRBD2
TGTGCCAGCAGGCCCGGACTAGCGGGAGGGAATGAGCAGTTCTTC
CASRPGLAGGNEQFF
>TRBJ1-2|NA|TRBV20-1|NA
TGCAGTGCCGAGCAAGTGGATGGCTACACCTTC
CSAEQVDGYTF
>TRBJ2-7|NA|TRBV19|NA
TGTGCCAGTAGTATAAGCTCGGGAAGAATTTACGAGCAGTACTTC
CASSISSGRIYEQYF
>TRBJ2-1|NA|TRBV25-1|NA
TGTGCCAGCAGGAGCCCGGGGTGGAACGGTGAGCAGTTCTTC
CASRSPGWNGEQFF
>TRBJ2-1|NA|TRBV5-1|NA
TGCGCCAGCAGCTTGGCCTTAGCGGCCACCAATGAGCAGTTCTTC
CASSLALAATNEQFF
>TRBJ2-3|NA|TRBV27|NA
TGTGCCAGCAGTCCGGACTACTCAACTAGCACAGATACGCAGTATTTT
CASSPDYSTSTDTQYF
>TRBJ2-6|NA|TRBV25-1|NA
TGTGCCAGCAGTGTGGGCAGCAGTAATTCTGGGGCCAACGTCCTGACTTTC
CASSVGSSNSGANVLTF
>TRBJ2-1|once|TRBV5-1|NA
TGCGCCAGCAGCTTGGAGGGTCGCGGACAGTACAATGAGCAGTTCTTC
CASSLEGRGQYNEQFF
>TRBJ1-1|NA|TRBV30|NA
TGTGCCTGGAGGAAGGGCGGGGCCCTGTATGGAACTGAAGCTTTCTTT
CAWRKGGALYGTEAFF